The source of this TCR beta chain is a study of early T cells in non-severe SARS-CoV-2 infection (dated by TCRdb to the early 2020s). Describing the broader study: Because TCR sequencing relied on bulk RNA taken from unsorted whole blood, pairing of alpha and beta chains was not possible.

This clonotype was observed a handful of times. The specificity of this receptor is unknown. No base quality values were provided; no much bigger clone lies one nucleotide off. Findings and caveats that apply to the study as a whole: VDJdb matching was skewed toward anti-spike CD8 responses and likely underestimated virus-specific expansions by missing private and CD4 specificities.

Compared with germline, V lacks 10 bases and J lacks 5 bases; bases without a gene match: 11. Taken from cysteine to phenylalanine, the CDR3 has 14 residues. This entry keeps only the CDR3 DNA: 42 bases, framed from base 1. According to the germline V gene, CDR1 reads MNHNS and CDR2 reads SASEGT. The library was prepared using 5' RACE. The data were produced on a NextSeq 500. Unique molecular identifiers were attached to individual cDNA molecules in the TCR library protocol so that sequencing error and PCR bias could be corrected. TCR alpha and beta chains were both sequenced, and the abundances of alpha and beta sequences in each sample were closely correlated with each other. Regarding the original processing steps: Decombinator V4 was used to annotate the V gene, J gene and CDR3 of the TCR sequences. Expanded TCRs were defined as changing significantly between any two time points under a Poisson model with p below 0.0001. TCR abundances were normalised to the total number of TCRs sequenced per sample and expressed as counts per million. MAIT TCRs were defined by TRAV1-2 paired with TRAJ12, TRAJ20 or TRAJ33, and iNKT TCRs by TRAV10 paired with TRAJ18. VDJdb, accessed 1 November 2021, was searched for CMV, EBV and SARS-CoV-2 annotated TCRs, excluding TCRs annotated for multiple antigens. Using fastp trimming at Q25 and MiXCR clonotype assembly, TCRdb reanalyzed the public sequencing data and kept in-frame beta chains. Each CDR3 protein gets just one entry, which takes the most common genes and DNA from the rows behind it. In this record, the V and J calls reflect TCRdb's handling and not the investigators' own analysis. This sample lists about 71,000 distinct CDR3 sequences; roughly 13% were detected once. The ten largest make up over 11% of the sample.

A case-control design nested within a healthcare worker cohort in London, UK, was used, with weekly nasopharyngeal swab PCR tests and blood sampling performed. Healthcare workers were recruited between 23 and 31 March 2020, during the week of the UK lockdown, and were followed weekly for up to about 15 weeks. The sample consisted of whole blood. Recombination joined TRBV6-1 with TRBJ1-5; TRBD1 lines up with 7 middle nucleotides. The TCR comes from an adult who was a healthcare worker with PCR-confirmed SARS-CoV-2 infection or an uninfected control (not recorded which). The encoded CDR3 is CATLQTGYDQPQHF. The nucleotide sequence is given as TGTGCCACCTTACAGACAGGGTACGATCAGCCCCAGCATTTT.